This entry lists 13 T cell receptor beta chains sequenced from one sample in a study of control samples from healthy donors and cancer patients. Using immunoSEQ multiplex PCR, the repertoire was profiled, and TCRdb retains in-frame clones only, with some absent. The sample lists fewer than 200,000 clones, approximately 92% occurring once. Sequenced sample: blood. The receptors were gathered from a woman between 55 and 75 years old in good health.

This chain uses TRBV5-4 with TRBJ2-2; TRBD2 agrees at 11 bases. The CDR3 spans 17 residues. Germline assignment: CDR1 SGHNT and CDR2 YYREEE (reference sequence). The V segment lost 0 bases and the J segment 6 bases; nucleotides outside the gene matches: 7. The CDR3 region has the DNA TGTGCCAGCAGCTTGGAACTAGCGGGGGCAAGGGCCGGGGAGCTGTTTTTT. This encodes CASSLELAGARAGELFF. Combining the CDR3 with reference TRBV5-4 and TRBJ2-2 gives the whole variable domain ETGVTQSPTHLIKTRGQQVTLRCSSQSGHNTVSWYQQALGQGPQFIFQYYREEENGRGNFPPRFSGLQFPNYSSELNVNALELDDSALYLCASSLELAGARAGELFFGEGSRLTVL.

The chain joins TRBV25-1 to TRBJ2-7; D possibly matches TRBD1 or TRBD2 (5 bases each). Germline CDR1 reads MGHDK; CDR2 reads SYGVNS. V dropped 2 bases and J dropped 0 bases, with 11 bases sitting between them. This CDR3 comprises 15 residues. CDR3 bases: TGTGCCAGCAGTGAAACAGCAGGGAGCTCCTACGAGCAGTACTTC. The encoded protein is CASSETAGSSYEQYF.

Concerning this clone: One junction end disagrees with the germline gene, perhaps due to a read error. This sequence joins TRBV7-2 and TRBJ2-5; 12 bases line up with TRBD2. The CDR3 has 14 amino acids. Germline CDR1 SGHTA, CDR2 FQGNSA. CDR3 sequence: CASSLEVLAGGRDF. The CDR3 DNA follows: TGTGCCAGCAGCTTAGAAGTGCTAGCGGGGGGGCGGGACTTC.

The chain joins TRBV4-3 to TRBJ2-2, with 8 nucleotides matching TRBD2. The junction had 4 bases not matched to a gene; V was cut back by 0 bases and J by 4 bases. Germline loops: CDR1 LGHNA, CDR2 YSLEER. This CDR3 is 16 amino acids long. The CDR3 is CASSQEGRGVTGELFF. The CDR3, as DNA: TGCGCCAGCAGCCAAGAGGGGCGGGGGGTCACCGGGGAGCTGTTTTTT.

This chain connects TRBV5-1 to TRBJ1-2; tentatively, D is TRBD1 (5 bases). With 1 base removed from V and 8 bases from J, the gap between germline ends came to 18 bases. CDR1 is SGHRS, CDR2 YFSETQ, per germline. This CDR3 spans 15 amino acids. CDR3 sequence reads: CASSLLSGAPGGYTF. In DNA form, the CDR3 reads TGCGCCAGCAGCTTGTTATCTGGGGCCCCAGGGGGCTACACCTTC.

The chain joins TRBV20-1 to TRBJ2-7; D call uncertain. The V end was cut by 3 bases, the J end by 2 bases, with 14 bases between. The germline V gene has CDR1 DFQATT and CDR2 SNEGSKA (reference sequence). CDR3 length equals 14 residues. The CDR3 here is CSASSPLGTYEQYF. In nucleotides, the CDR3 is TGCAGTGCTAGTTCCCCCCTCGGTACCTACGAGCAGTACTTC.

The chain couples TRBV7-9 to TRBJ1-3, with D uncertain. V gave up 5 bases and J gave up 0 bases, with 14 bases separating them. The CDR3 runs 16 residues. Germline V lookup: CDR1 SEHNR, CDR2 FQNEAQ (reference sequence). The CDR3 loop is CASSHSRRSSGNTIYF. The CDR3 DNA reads TGTGCCAGCAGCCATAGCCGGAGGAGCTCTGGAAACACCATATATTTT.

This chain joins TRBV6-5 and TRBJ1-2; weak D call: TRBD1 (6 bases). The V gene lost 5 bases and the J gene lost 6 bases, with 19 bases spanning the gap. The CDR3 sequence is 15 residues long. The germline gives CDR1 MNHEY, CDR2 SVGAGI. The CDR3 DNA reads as TGTGCCAGCAGTCGGCTCGTTAGACAGGAAAATGGCTACACCTTC. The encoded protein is CASSRLVRQENGYTF.

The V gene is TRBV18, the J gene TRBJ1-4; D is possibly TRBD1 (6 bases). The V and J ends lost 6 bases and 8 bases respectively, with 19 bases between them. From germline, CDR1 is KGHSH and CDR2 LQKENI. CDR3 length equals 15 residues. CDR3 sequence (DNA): TGTGCCAGCTCGCGAGGGGGAGGGCAACCAGAAAAACTGTTTTTT. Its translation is CASSRGGGQPEKLFF.

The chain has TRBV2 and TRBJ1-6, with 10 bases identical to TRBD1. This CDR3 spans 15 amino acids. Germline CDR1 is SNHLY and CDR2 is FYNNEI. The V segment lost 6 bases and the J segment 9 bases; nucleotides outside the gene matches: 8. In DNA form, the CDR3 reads TGTGCCAGCAGCTGGGACAGGGGCTCTAGTTCACCCCTCCACTTT. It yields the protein CASSWDRGSSSPLHF.

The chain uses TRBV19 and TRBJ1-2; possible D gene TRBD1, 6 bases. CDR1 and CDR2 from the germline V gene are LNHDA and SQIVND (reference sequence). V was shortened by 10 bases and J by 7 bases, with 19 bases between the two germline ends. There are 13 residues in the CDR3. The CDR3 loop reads CATLDRSLGGYTF. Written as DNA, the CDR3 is TGTGCCACCCTAGACAGGTCCCTGGGTGGCTACACCTTC.

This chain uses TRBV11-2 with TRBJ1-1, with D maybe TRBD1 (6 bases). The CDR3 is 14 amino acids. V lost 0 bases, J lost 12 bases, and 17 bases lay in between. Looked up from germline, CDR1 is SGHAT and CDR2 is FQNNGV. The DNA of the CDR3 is TGTGCCAGCAGCTTAGACTCGGGCACAGGGAAAACTTTCTTT. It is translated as CASSLDSGTGKTFF.

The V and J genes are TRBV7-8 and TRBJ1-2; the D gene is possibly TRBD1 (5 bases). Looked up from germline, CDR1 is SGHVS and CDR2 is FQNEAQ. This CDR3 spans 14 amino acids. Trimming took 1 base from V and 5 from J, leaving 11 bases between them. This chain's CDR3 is CASSLDRQSYGYTF. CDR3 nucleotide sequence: TGTGCCAGCAGCTTAGACCGACAGTCTTATGGCTACACCTTC.